The rows below give T cell receptor beta chains drawn from one sample of a study of shared clonotypes between healthy human individuals. Here immunoSEQ multiplex PCR was the method, and the copy in TCRdb shows in-frame clones only, minus some. The repertoire holds about 2 million clones, over 85% seen once, with approximately 0.13% in the top ten. The source material was naive CD4+ T cells sorted from blood. The receptors here all came from a man between 18 and 29 years old in good health. Both conserved end residues are part of each CDR3. A D gene is named only where the DNA matches it firmly. Clone sizes are given selectively: once, few, many, or a class where the clone is expanded.

cdr3_nt: TGTGCCAGCAGCCCCGGACAGGGTGTGACCGGGGAGCTGTTTTTT; cdr3_aa: CASSPGQGVTGELFF; d_call: TRBD1; v_call: TRBV11-3; j_call: TRBJ2-2; clone_size: -
cdr3_nt: TGTGCCAGCAGTCAAGGTGGAACCCAGTACTTC; cdr3_aa: CASSQGGTQYF; d_call: -; v_call: TRBV6-5; j_call: TRBJ2-5; clone_size: -
cdr3_nt: TGTGCCAGCTCACAGGGGGGGCCAGATACGCAGTATTTT; cdr3_aa: CASSQGGPDTQYF; d_call: -; v_call: TRBV18; j_call: TRBJ2-3; clone_size: once
cdr3_nt: TGTGCCAGCAGGGCAGGGGAGGGGAGCAATCAGCCCCAGCATTTT; cdr3_aa: CASRAGEGSNQPQHF; d_call: -; v_call: TRBV2; j_call: TRBJ1-5; clone_size: -
cdr3_nt: TGTGCCAGCATGGGGGCGTACTATGGCTACACCTTC; cdr3_aa: CASMGAYYGYTF; d_call: -; v_call: TRBV6-1; j_call: TRBJ1-2; clone_size: -
cdr3_nt: TGCGCCAGCAGCCTATCTAGCGGGAGCCAAGATACGCAGTATTTT; cdr3_aa: CASSLSSGSQDTQYF; d_call: TRBD2; v_call: TRBV4-1; j_call: TRBJ2-3; clone_size: -
cdr3_nt: TGCGCCAGCAGCTTGGGAACGGGGCTGGTGGACGAGCAGTACTTC; cdr3_aa: CASSLGTGLVDEQYF; d_call: -; v_call: TRBV5-1; j_call: TRBJ2-7; clone_size: -
cdr3_nt: TGTGCCAGCAGACTCAGGGGGCAGGAGGAAAAACTGTTTTTT; cdr3_aa: CASRLRGQEEKLFF; d_call: TRBD1; v_call: TRBV11-3; j_call: TRBJ1-4; clone_size: -
cdr3_nt: TGTGCCAGCAGCCCCCTAAGGGGTGAGCAGTACTTC; cdr3_aa: CASSPLRGEQYF; d_call: -; v_call: TRBV7-8; j_call: TRBJ2-7; clone_size: -
cdr3_nt: TGTGCCAGCAAGACCTCGGGACTAGCGTTAACAGATACGCAGTATTTT; cdr3_aa: CASKTSGLALTDTQYF; d_call: TRBD2; v_call: TRBV2; j_call: TRBJ2-3; clone_size: -
cdr3_nt: TGTGCCAGCAGCTCACAGGAGAACACCGGGGAGCTGTTTTTT; cdr3_aa: CASSSQENTGELFF; d_call: -; v_call: TRBV7-6; j_call: TRBJ2-2; clone_size: -
cdr3_nt: TGTGCCAGCAGTTTATTAACAGAGACCCAGTACTTC; cdr3_aa: CASSLLTETQYF; d_call: -; v_call: TRBV28; j_call: TRBJ2-5; clone_size: -
cdr3_nt: TGCAGTGCAGGTCGGGTGTTAGCGTTTGAAGCTTTCTTT; cdr3_aa: CSAGRVLAFEAFF; d_call: -; v_call: TRBV29-1; j_call: TRBJ1-1; clone_size: -
cdr3_nt: TGTGCCAGCAGCTTAACTCGACAGGGCCTCTACGAGCAGTACTTC; cdr3_aa: CASSLTRQGLYEQYF; d_call: TRBD1; v_call: TRBV7-9; j_call: TRBJ2-7; clone_size: -
cdr3_nt: TGTGCCAGTAGTACCAACCCAGGGGGCTCCGGCGAGCAGTACTTC; cdr3_aa: CASSTNPGGSGEQYF; d_call: TRBD1; v_call: TRBV19; j_call: TRBJ2-7; clone_size: few
cdr3_nt: TGTGCCAGCAGCTTGTGGGACAGCTATAATTCACCCCTCCACTTT; cdr3_aa: CASSLWDSYNSPLHF; d_call: TRBD1; v_call: TRBV5-5; j_call: TRBJ1-6; clone_size: once
cdr3_nt: TGCGCCAGCAGCTTGAGAATTAGCGGGGGAGTGAATGAGCAGTTCTTC; cdr3_aa: CASSLRISGGVNEQFF; d_call: TRBD2; v_call: TRBV5-1; j_call: TRBJ2-1; clone_size: -
cdr3_nt: TGTGCCAGCAGCCGACAGGGGTCGGGTGGCTACACCTTC; cdr3_aa: CASSRQGSGGYTF; d_call: TRBD1; v_call: TRBV7-9; j_call: TRBJ1-2; clone_size: -
cdr3_nt: TGTGCCAGCAGCGTAGGAGGGGCCAACTCCAATTCACCCCTCCACTTT; cdr3_aa: CASSVGGANSNSPLHF; d_call: -; v_call: TRBV9; j_call: TRBJ1-6; clone_size: once
cdr3_nt: TGTGCCAGCACCGGGGGGGCAGGCGAGCAGTACTTC; cdr3_aa: CASTGGAGEQYF; d_call: TRBD2; v_call: TRBV28; j_call: TRBJ2-7; clone_size: -
cdr3_nt: TGCGCCAGCAGCGTAATAGCGGGTCAGGATACGCAGTATTTT; cdr3_aa: CASSVIAGQDTQYF; d_call: TRBD2; v_call: TRBV5-1; j_call: TRBJ2-3; clone_size: -
cdr3_nt: TGCGCCAGCAGCTTGTTACGAGGCGGTGGCTACACCTTC; cdr3_aa: CASSLLRGGGYTF; d_call: -; v_call: TRBV5-1; j_call: TRBJ1-2; clone_size: -
cdr3_nt: TGTGCCAGCAGCTTACGGGGGACTAGCGGGAGGGCCTTATCAGATACGCAGTATTTT; cdr3_aa: CASSLRGTSGRALSDTQYF; d_call: TRBD2; v_call: TRBV7-2; j_call: TRBJ2-3; clone_size: -
cdr3_nt: TGTGCCAGCAGTCGGGGGGGCTTCGGAGAAGCTTTCTTT; cdr3_aa: CASSRGGFGEAFF; d_call: -; v_call: TRBV28; j_call: TRBJ1-1; clone_size: -
cdr3_nt: TGTGCCAGCAGCGTCCAGGAGGAATCCTATAATTCACCCCTCCACTTT; cdr3_aa: CASSVQEESYNSPLHF; d_call: -; v_call: TRBV9; j_call: TRBJ1-6; clone_size: -
cdr3_nt: TGTGCCAGCAGCCTTGGGGATTACGAGCAGTACTTC; cdr3_aa: CASSLGDYEQYF; d_call: -; v_call: TRBV5-4; j_call: TRBJ2-7; clone_size: -
cdr3_nt: TGCAGCGTCCGTCGAGACAGCCAAGAGACCCAGTACTTC; cdr3_aa: CSVRRDSQETQYF; d_call: -; v_call: TRBV29-1; j_call: TRBJ2-5; clone_size: -
cdr3_nt: TGTGCCAGCAGCTTAGGCCCTAGACTAGCGGGAGAACAGTTCTTC; cdr3_aa: CASSLGPRLAGEQFF; d_call: TRBD2; v_call: TRBV7-2; j_call: TRBJ2-1; clone_size: -
cdr3_nt: TGTGCCAGCACTGCAGGGTCTGGAAACACCATATATTTT; cdr3_aa: CASTAGSGNTIYF; d_call: -; v_call: TRBV6-1; j_call: TRBJ1-3; clone_size: -
cdr3_nt: TGTGCCTGGAGCGCAGGGGAAGGCGGCAATCAGCCCCAGCATTTT; cdr3_aa: CAWSAGEGGNQPQHF; d_call: -; v_call: TRBV30; j_call: TRBJ1-5; clone_size: once
cdr3_nt: TGCGCCAGCGGACCGACAGGCTCCACAGATACGCAGTATTTT; cdr3_aa: CASGPTGSTDTQYF; d_call: -; v_call: TRBV5-1; j_call: TRBJ2-3; clone_size: -
cdr3_nt: TGTGCCAGCAGTGGGACAGGGGGGCGCGAGCAGTACTTC; cdr3_aa: CASSGTGGREQYF; d_call: TRBD1; v_call: TRBV2; j_call: TRBJ2-7; clone_size: -
cdr3_nt: TGTGCCAGCAGCCAGCCGGGCGGGAACACCGGGGAGCTGTTTTTT; cdr3_aa: CASSQPGGNTGELFF; d_call: -; v_call: TRBV7-2; j_call: TRBJ2-2; clone_size: -
cdr3_nt: TGTGCCAGCAGTGAATGGGGTGAGGGTGGCTATGGCTACACCTTC; cdr3_aa: CASSEWGEGGYGYTF; d_call: -; v_call: TRBV25-1; j_call: TRBJ1-2; clone_size: -
cdr3_nt: TGTGCCAGCACCCTGACAGAAGCTAACTATGGCTACACCTTC; cdr3_aa: CASTLTEANYGYTF; d_call: -; v_call: TRBV7-9; j_call: TRBJ1-2; clone_size: -
cdr3_nt: TGTGCCACCGGGGACCCGGGACTAGCGGGGGGCGATTACAATGAGCAGTTCTTC; cdr3_aa: CATGDPGLAGGDYNEQFF; d_call: TRBD2; v_call: TRBV28; j_call: TRBJ2-1; clone_size: -
cdr3_nt: TGTGCCAGCAGAACACCGGGACAGGGCCCGGGATTCTACGAGCAGTACTTC; cdr3_aa: CASRTPGQGPGFYEQYF; d_call: TRBD1; v_call: TRBV28; j_call: TRBJ2-7; clone_size: -
cdr3_nt: TGTGCCAGCAGCTTAAGGCGGGGGGGCCAGAAACCGGAGACCCAGTACTTC; cdr3_aa: CASSLRRGGQKPETQYF; d_call: TRBD2; v_call: TRBV7-2; j_call: TRBJ2-5; clone_size: -
cdr3_nt: TGCGCCAGCAGCCTCGGGGCTAGCGTAAACTACGAGCAGTACTTC; cdr3_aa: CASSLGASVNYEQYF; d_call: -; v_call: TRBV5-1; j_call: TRBJ2-7; clone_size: once
cdr3_nt: TGTGCCAGCAGCCCCGACAGAACCTACGAGCAGTACTTC; cdr3_aa: CASSPDRTYEQYF; d_call: -; v_call: TRBV6-5; j_call: TRBJ2-7; clone_size: -
cdr3_nt: TGCGCCAGCAGCCCGGACAGGGGCGGTTTAAATCCCGTTTCACCCCTCCACTTT; cdr3_aa: CASSPDRGGLNPVSPLHF; d_call: TRBD1; v_call: TRBV5-1; j_call: TRBJ1-6; clone_size: -
cdr3_nt: TGTGCCTGGGCCCAACAGGGTGACTATGGCTACACCTTC; cdr3_aa: CAWAQQGDYGYTF; d_call: -; v_call: TRBV30; j_call: TRBJ1-2; clone_size: -
cdr3_nt: TGCGCCAGCAGTCCGACAGGGGGCTCTGGAAACACCATATATTTT; cdr3_aa: CASSPTGGSGNTIYF; d_call: TRBD1; v_call: TRBV5-1; j_call: TRBJ1-3; clone_size: -
cdr3_nt: TGTGCCAGCAGTACACCCCCGGGGAGGGTCTATAATTCACCCCTCCACTTT; cdr3_aa: CASSTPPGRVYNSPLHF; d_call: -; v_call: TRBV27; j_call: TRBJ1-6; clone_size: -
cdr3_nt: TGTGCCAGCAGCCAACTCACAGATACGCAGTATTTT; cdr3_aa: CASSQLTDTQYF; d_call: -; v_call: TRBV14; j_call: TRBJ2-3; clone_size: -
cdr3_nt: TGTGCCAGCAGTCGGGACCGGGGACACCTCTACGAGCAGTACTTC; cdr3_aa: CASSRDRGHLYEQYF; d_call: -; v_call: TRBV6-6; j_call: TRBJ2-7; clone_size: -
cdr3_nt: TGCGCCAGCGGGACTGGATCGGGCCAAGAGACCCAGTACTTC; cdr3_aa: CASGTGSGQETQYF; d_call: -; v_call: TRBV5-1; j_call: TRBJ2-5; clone_size: -
cdr3_nt: TGTGCCAGCAGTTTGTTGGACAGGGGAAGAGCCTATGAGCAGTTCTTC; cdr3_aa: CASSLLDRGRAYEQFF; d_call: TRBD1; v_call: TRBV28; j_call: TRBJ2-1; clone_size: -
cdr3_nt: TGTGCCAGCAGCGTAGGCGGGACTAGTGCCAGGGATACGCAGTATTTT; cdr3_aa: CASSVGGTSARDTQYF; d_call: TRBD2; v_call: TRBV9; j_call: TRBJ2-3; clone_size: once
cdr3_nt: TGTGCCAGCGTGGGAGGGGCAATTGGCGGGGAGCTGTTTTTT; cdr3_aa: CASVGGAIGGELFF; d_call: TRBD2; v_call: TRBV2; j_call: TRBJ2-2; clone_size: -
cdr3_nt: TGTGCCAGCAGCTTAAAACTCAGGGCCCCGTCCTACGAGCAGTACTTC; cdr3_aa: CASSLKLRAPSYEQYF; d_call: -; v_call: TRBV11-3; j_call: TRBJ2-7; clone_size: -
cdr3_nt: TGTGCCAGCAGTTTTAGCGGGGCCTACGAGCAGTACTTC; cdr3_aa: CASSFSGAYEQYF; d_call: TRBD2; v_call: TRBV28; j_call: TRBJ2-7; clone_size: -
cdr3_nt: TGTGCCAGCAGCTTAGTACAGGGAAGCTCCTACGAGCAGTACTTC; cdr3_aa: CASSLVQGSSYEQYF; d_call: -; v_call: TRBV7-2; j_call: TRBJ2-7; clone_size: -
cdr3_nt: TGCGCCAGCTACCGGGACTACCAAGCCGGTCTTGATACGCAGTATTTT; cdr3_aa: CASYRDYQAGLDTQYF; d_call: TRBD2; v_call: TRBV5-1; j_call: TRBJ2-3; clone_size: -
cdr3_nt: TGTGCCAGCAGCTTGGATCAGTACAGTTACGAGCAGTACTTC; cdr3_aa: CASSLDQYSYEQYF; d_call: -; v_call: TRBV5-4; j_call: TRBJ2-7; clone_size: once
cdr3_nt: TGTGCCAGCAGCTTGACGGCTAACTATGGCTACACCTTC; cdr3_aa: CASSLTANYGYTF; d_call: -; v_call: TRBV11-2; j_call: TRBJ1-2; clone_size: -
cdr3_nt: TGTGCCAGCAGTGGGAGGACAACTCATAGCAATCAGCCCCAGCATTTT; cdr3_aa: CASSGRTTHSNQPQHF; d_call: -; v_call: TRBV6-1; j_call: TRBJ1-5; clone_size: -
cdr3_nt: TGTGCCAGCAGTTACTCATTCCAGGGCGATTCACCCCTCCACTTT; cdr3_aa: CASSYSFQGDSPLHF; d_call: -; v_call: TRBV6-6; j_call: TRBJ1-6; clone_size: -
cdr3_nt: TGTGCCAGCAGTGCAGGGACAGGGAATATTTTCGAGCAGTACTTC; cdr3_aa: CASSAGTGNIFEQYF; d_call: TRBD1; v_call: TRBV2; j_call: TRBJ2-7; clone_size: -
cdr3_nt: TGTGCCAGTAGTATCCTCCGCAGCCGTCCAGATCAAGCTTTCTTT; cdr3_aa: CASSILRSRPDQAFF; d_call: -; v_call: TRBV19; j_call: TRBJ1-1; clone_size: once